This T cell receptor beta chain was documented in a study of human T cells and chemical hapten exposure. Germline V lookup: CDR1 MNHEY, CDR2 SVGEGT. The length of the CDR3 is 13 residues. Trimming pared 6 bases from V and 4 bases from J, leaving 12 bases between. Unfractionated whole blood was the source of the extracted total RNA. MiXCR, run by TCRdb on the 5' RACE reads, gives a single entry per CDR3 protein. The table records under 85,000 distinct CDR3 sequences, 7% to 8% of them present only once. The source of this sequence is a male donor in good health. This sequence joins TRBV6-2 or TRBV6-3 and TRBJ1-2, with D possibly being TRBD1 (5 bases). In DNA form, the CDR3 reads TGTGCCAGCAGCCGTACAGGACCCTATGGCTACACCTTC. Its protein is CASSRTGPYGYTF.